The present T cell receptor (beta chain) was sequenced within a study of blood T cell repertoires in COVID-19. Whole-study context: The United States, Italy and Spain supplied acute and convalescent COVID-19 samples. PBMCs, B-cell-depleted T cells, or T cells were the source of the cDNA or gDNA that made up the material.

Original data processing: Estimated nucleated cell counts came from reference gene primer amplification. Clones were sequenced by immunoSEQ multiplex PCR, and TCRdb holds only the in-frame ones, with some missing. V, J and clone size were drawn from that table, and D and trimming were deduced from the DNA. The sample contains around 460,000 clones, 85% to 90% of which appear only once. It was during active infection that Seattle patients were enrolled and then longitudinally followed. V lost 10 bases to trimming and J lost 3 bases, with 13 bases between them. CDR3 length equals 14 residues. CDR1 LNHDA and CDR2 SQIVND come from the germline V gene (reference sequence).

This chain links TRBV19 with TRBJ2-6; tentative D call: TRBD1 (5 bases). This sequence was found in a man younger than 30 with COVID-19, enrolled during active disease. Material: peripheral blood. CDR3 protein: CATSPGYGANVLTF. Here the CDR3 DNA reads TGTGCCACATCCCCAGGGTATGGGGCCAACGTCCTGACTTTC.